These 19 T cell receptor beta chains were sequenced from one sample in a study of blood T cell repertoires in COVID-19. Profiled with immunoSEQ multiplex PCR; TCRdb holds only in-frame clones, not every one. The sample has 150,000 or so clones, approximately 86% seen once. Source material: peripheral blood. The receptors were gathered from an older woman with acute or convalescent COVID-19.

The chain uses TRBV4-1 and TRBJ2-5, with 8 nucleotides matching TRBD2. V lost 1 base to trimming and J lost 5 bases; unmatched junction nucleotides: 6. CDR3 size: 15 residues. CDR1 and CDR2 (germline): MGHRA, YSYEKL. For the CDR3, the DNA is TGCGCCAGCAGCCAAGCCGGCGGGGGGCGGGAGACCCAGTACTTC. Protein product: CASSQAGGGRETQYF.

This chain links TRBV19 with TRBJ1-1; no clear D gene. CDR1 and CDR2 (germline): LNHDA, SQIVND (reference sequence). The ends were cut back, 5 bases at V and 0 bases at J, with 10 bases in the middle. This CDR3 region has 14 residues. CDR3 sequence: CASSLGGMNTEAFF. Written as DNA, the CDR3 is TGTGCCAGTAGTCTCGGCGGTATGAACACTGAAGCTTTCTTT.

The chain recombines TRBV7-8 with TRBJ1-1, with D possibly matching TRBD1 (5 bases). CDR1 and CDR2 from the germline V gene are SGHVS and FQNEAQ. V lost 7 bases and J 1 base, leaving 16 bases between the germline ends. CDR3 length: 15 residues. The CDR3 DNA is TGTGCCAGCAACCCTATGACAGTGGGGAACACTGAAGCTTTCTTT. Translated, it gives CASNPMTVGNTEAFF. Drawing the rest from reference TRBV7-8 and TRBJ1-1, the complete variable domain is GAGVSQSPRYKVAKRGQDVALRCDPISGHVSLFWYQQALGQGPEFLTYFQNEAQLDKSGLPSDRFFAERPEGSVSTLKIQRTQQEDSAVYLCASNPMTVGNTEAFFGQGTRLTVV.

This clone was detected once. CDR3 bases: TGTGCCAGCAGCAAGAGACAGGAGATGACTATAGAAGCTTTCTTT. Its translation is CASSKRQEMTIEAFF. The chain employs TRBV21-1 and TRBJ1-1; TRBD1, as called in the table, went unchecked against the DNA. TRBV21-1 is annotated as a pseudogene. The CDR3 spans 15 residues.

This chain joins TRBV6-6 and TRBJ2-3; 7 nucleotides line up with TRBD2. The CDR3 covers 14 residues. CDR1 and CDR2 (germline): MNHNY, SVGAGI (reference sequence). After removal of 8 bases from V and 2 bases from J, the junction contained 7 bases not matched to a gene. This CDR3 is CASSLAASTDTQYF. The DNA for the CDR3 is TGTGCCAGCTCCCTAGCGGCCTCCACAGATACGCAGTATTTT.

The V and J genes are TRBV30 and TRBJ1-2; no firm D call. This CDR3 has 12 amino acids. Looked up from germline, CDR1 is GTSNPN and CDR2 is SVGIG (reference sequence). The V gene lost 1 base and the J gene lost 5 bases, with 8 bases spanning the gap. CDR3 in amino acids: CAWSETLYGYTF. Written as DNA, the CDR3 is TGTGCCTGGAGTGAAACATTATATGGCTACACCTTC.

This clone was seen more than once but under ten times. The genes are TRBV9 and TRBJ1-2; 8 bases are a match to TRBD1. The ends lost 3 bases at V and 4 bases at J; junction bases unmatched: 8. This CDR3 has 15 amino acids. CDR1 and CDR2 from the germline V gene are SGDLS and YYNGEE. The CDR3 region is CASSANGGQGYGYTF. The CDR3 DNA is TGTGCCAGCAGCGCAAACGGAGGACAGGGCTATGGCTACACCTTC.

V and J are TRBV6-4 and TRBJ2-5; D might be TRBD1 (6 bases). This CDR3 has 14 residues. V lost 7 bases to trimming and J lost 2 bases, with 14 bases between them. The germline V gene encodes CDR1 MRHNA and CDR2 SNTAGT. The CDR3: CASTRQGPQETQYF. The CDR3 DNA follows: TGTGCCAGCACTCGGCAGGGGCCTCAAGAGACCCAGTACTTC.

The rearrangement joins TRBV28 to TRBJ2-7, with D possibly TRBD2 on 5 matching bases. V gave up 6 bases and J gave up 0 bases, with 18 bases separating them. Germline V gives CDR1 MDHEN, CDR2 SYDVKM. The CDR3 length is 16 residues. The CDR3 region is CASRVGVLVSSYEQYF. The CDR3 DNA reads TGTGCCAGCAGAGTCGGGGTCCTTGTTAGCTCCTACGAGCAGTACTTC.

The count of this clone is one. V and J are TRBV4-1 and TRBJ2-7; D not certain. Trimming shortened V by 0 bases and J by 2 bases, and 11 bases separated the two germline ends. This CDR3 contains 15 residues. Germline CDR1 and CDR2: MGHRA and YSYEKL. CDR3 protein: CASSQEPAGAYEQYF. For the CDR3, the DNA is TGCGCCAGCAGCCAAGAGCCGGCCGGAGCCTACGAGCAGTACTTC.

In regard to this clone: At the DNA level, this CDR3 is encoded by other sequences in the same sample as well. The chain recombines TRBV7-9 with TRBJ2-3; possible D gene TRBD1, 6 bases. Per germline, CDR1 SEHNR and CDR2 FQNEAQ (reference sequence). V was trimmed by 2 bases and J by 2 bases, leaving 8 bases between them. The CDR3 covers 14 residues. The chain's CDR3 is CASSLTGITDTQYF. The CDR3 region has the DNA TGTGCCAGCAGCTTAACAGGGATCACAGATACGCAGTATTTT.

The chain is built from TRBV4-1 and TRBJ1-2; unclear D gene. CDR1 and CDR2 (germline): MGHRA, YSYEKL. The V end was cut by 1 base, the J end by 2 bases, with 5 bases between. CDR3 size: 13 residues. In nucleotides, the CDR3 is TGCGCCAGCAGCCAAGGAGGGAACTATGGCTACACCTTC. Translation: CASSQGGNYGYTF.

The chain employs TRBV5-4 and TRBJ1-1, with no clear D. Germline assignment: CDR1 SGHNT and CDR2 YYREEE (reference sequence). Trimming left V 7 bases short and J 5 bases short, with 18 bases between. The CDR3 runs 14 residues. Here the CDR3 DNA reads TGTGCCAGCGAGCCCGGGATTGCGCGTACTGAAGCTTTCTTT. Its protein product is CASEPGIARTEAFF.

V usage is TRBV6-1 and J usage is TRBJ1-5; 9 bases agree with TRBD1. After removal of 0 bases from V and 7 bases from J, the junction contained 4 bases not matched to a gene. This CDR3 comprises 15 residues. The germline CDR1 and CDR2 sequences are MNHNS and SASEGT. The CDR3 protein is CASSEARDRVQPQHF. The DNA of the CDR3 is TGTGCCAGCAGTGAAGCCCGGGACAGGGTCCAGCCCCAGCATTTT.

The chain has TRBV19 and TRBJ2-1; 9 bases are shared with TRBD2. CDR1 is LNHDA and CDR2 is SQIVND in the germline V gene (reference sequence). The CDR3 has 14 amino acids. Trimming took 5 bases from V and 9 from J; bases not matched to a gene: 8. CDR3 in amino acids: CASSPGGGAFEQFF. CDR3 nucleotides: TGTGCCAGTAGTCCGGGCGGGGGGGCATTTGAGCAGTTCTTC.

V and J are TRBV3-1 (or the pseudogene TRBV3-2) and TRBJ2-7, with 8 bases fitting TRBD2. Losses at the gene ends were 0 bases for V and 2 bases for J; bases not matched to a gene: 6. CDR3 length: 16 amino acids. Germline V CDR1 and CDR2: LGHDT, YNNKEL (reference sequence). The CDR3 region is CASSQDPLRGAYEQYF. The CDR3, as DNA: TGTGCCAGCAGCCAAGATCCCTTGCGGGGGGCCTACGAGCAGTACTTC.

This clone has a handful of counts. The genes are TRBV7-2 and TRBJ2-1; 8 bases agree with TRBD2. V shed 3 bases, J shed 7 bases, and the junction held 2 bases outside the gene matches. CDR3 length: 13 residues. Germline V gene data show CDR1 as SGHTA and CDR2 as FQGNSA. The DNA for the CDR3 is TGTGCCAGCAGCTTCGGCGGGGGGAATGAGCAGTTCTTC. Its translation is CASSFGGGNEQFF.

The chain is built from TRBV15 and TRBJ2-5; D is ambiguous. The length of the CDR3 is 14 residues. V was cut by 1 base and J by 3 bases, with 9 bases left in between. CDR1 is LNHNV, CDR2 YYDKDF, per germline (reference sequence). Written as DNA, the CDR3 is TGTGCCACCAGCAGAGCCCAGGCTAAAGAGACCCAGTACTTC. Translation gives CATSRAQAKETQYF.

The rearrangement uses TRBV2 and TRBJ2-1, with 7 bases matching TRBD2. The CDR3 sequence is 14 residues long. V shed 2 bases, J shed 2 bases, and the junction held 0 bases outside the gene matches. Per the germline V gene, CDR1 is SNHLY and CDR2 is FYNNEI. In DNA, the CDR3 is TGTGCCAGCAGTGAAACTAGCGCCTACAATGAGCAGTTCTTC. Translation: CASSETSAYNEQFF.